The entry below describes one TCR beta chain. These data belong to a study of T cell responses to AZD1222 COVID-19 vaccine. Here immunoSEQ multiplex PCR was the method, and the copy in TCRdb shows in-frame clones only, minus some. The sample holds about 94,000 clones; roughly 88% are singletons and the top ten take about 14%. CDR1 is SGHDT and CDR2 is YYEEEE in the germline V gene. There are 15 residues in the CDR3. Trimming at V came to 4 bases and at J to 5 bases, leaving 8 bases not matched to a gene. This clonotype was obtained from an adult in good health. This rearrangement joins TRBV5-6 to TRBJ2-5, with TRBD2 matching 10 bases. The specimen was peripheral blood, collected on day 0 of AZD1222 vaccination. The CDR3 DNA follows: TGTGCCAGCAGCAACAGCGGGGGGGTAGGGGAGACCCAGTACTTC. The encoded protein is CASSNSGGVGETQYF.